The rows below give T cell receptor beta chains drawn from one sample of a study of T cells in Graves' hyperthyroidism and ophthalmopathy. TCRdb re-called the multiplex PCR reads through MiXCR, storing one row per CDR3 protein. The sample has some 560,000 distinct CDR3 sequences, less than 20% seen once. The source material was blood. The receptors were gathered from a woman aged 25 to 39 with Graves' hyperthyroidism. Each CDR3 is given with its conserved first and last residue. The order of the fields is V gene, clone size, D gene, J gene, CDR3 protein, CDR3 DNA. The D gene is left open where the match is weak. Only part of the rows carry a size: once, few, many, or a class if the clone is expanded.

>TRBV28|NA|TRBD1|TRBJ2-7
CASSLSGTGVSEQYF
TGTGCCAGCAGTCTATCCGGGACAGGGGTCAGCGAGCAGTACTTC
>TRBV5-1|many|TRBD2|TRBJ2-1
CASSLAGTSFDEQFF
TGCGCCAGCAGCTTAGCCGGGACTAGTTTCGATGAGCAGTTCTTC
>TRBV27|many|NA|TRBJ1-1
CASRSRGLNTEAFF
TGTGCCAGCAGGTCTAGGGGGTTGAACACTGAAGCTTTCTTT
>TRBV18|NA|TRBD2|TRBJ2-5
CASWTSGGGETQYF
TGTGCCAGCTGGACTAGCGGAGGTGGGGAGACCCAGTACTTC
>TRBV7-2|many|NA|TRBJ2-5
CASSLAGWGSRETQYF
TGTGCCAGCAGCCTCGCCGGGTGGGGGTCGAGAGAGACCCAGTACTTC
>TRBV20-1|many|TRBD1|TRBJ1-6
CSASEGADSPLHF
TGCAGTGCTAGCGAGGGGGCGGATTCACCCCTCCACTTT
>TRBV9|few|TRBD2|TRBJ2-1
CASSVASGRGNEQFF
TGTGCCAGCAGCGTAGCTAGCGGGCGGGGGAATGAGCAGTTCTTC
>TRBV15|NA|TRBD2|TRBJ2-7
CATSRKGLAGVYEQYF
TGTGCCACCAGCAGGAAGGGACTAGCGGGAGTCTACGAGCAGTACTTC
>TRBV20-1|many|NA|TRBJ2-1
CSARDFSGTGSYNEQFF
TGCAGTGCTAGAGATTTTAGCGGGACAGGGTCCTACAATGAGCAGTTCTTC
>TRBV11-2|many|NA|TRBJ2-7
CASSLRGGGVHEQYF
TGTGCCAGCAGCTTAAGAGGAGGGGGAGTACACGAGCAGTACTTC
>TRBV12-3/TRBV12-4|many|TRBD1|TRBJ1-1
CASTAGTENTEAFF
TGTGCCAGCACCGCCGGGACAGAGAACACTGAAGCTTTCTTT
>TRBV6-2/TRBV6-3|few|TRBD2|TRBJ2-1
CASTRLAADNEQFF
TGTGCCAGCACCAGACTAGCGGCTGACAATGAGCAGTTCTTC
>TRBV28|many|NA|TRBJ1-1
CASSPLPTNTEAFF
TGTGCCAGCAGTCCGCTTCCAACTAACACTGAAGCTTTCTTT
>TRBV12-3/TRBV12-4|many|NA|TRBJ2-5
CASSLRRSRETQYF
TGTGCCAGCAGTTTGAGGAGATCGAGGGAGACCCAGTACTTC
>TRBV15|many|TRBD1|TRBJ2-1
CATSRERTGGNEQFF
TGTGCCACCAGCAGGGAACGGACAGGGGGCAATGAGCAGTTCTTC
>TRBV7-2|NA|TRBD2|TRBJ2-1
CASSFSGADRFF
TGTGCCAGCAGCTTTAGCGGGGCGGATCGGTTCTTC
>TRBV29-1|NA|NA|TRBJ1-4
CSVGDGTDGDEKLFF
TGCAGCGTAGGAGACGGGACTGATGGTGATGAAAAACTGTTTTTT
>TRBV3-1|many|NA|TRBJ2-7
CASSQGPGFTYEQYF
TGTGCCAGCAGCCAAGGGCCTGGATTCACCTACGAGCAGTACTTC
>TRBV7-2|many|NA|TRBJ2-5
CASSLVGSQETQYF
TGTGCCAGCAGCTTAGTGGGCAGTCAAGAGACCCAGTACTTC
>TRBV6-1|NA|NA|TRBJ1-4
CASSESVRGEKLFF
TGTGCCAGCAGTGAGTCGGTCAGGGGCGAAAAACTGTTTTTT
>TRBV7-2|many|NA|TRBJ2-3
CASSSGARGTQYF
TGTGCCAGCAGCTCCGGGGCCCGAGGTACGCAGTATTTT
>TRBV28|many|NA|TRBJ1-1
CASSPGGRSTEAFF
TGTGCCAGCAGTCCGGGCGGACGGAGCACTGAAGCTTTCTTT
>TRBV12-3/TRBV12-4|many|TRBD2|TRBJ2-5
CASSPLAGRLETQYF
TGTGCCAGCAGTCCACTAGCGGGGAGGTTAGAGACCCAGTACTTC
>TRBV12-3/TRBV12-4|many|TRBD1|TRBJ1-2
CASSFQGGDRGCTF
TGTGCCAGCAGTTTTCAAGGGGGCGATCGGGGATGCACCTTC
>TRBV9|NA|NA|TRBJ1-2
CASSAVLATADGYTF
TGTGCCAGCAGCGCGGTCCTGGCAACGGCTGATGGCTACACCTTC
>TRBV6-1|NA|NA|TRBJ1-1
CASSRLRGTEAFF
TGTGCCAGCAGCCGCCTCCGGGGAACTGAAGCTTTCTTT
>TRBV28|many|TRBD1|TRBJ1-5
CASSWGQFQAHQPQHF
TGTGCCAGCAGTTGGGGACAGTTTCAAGCGCATCAGCCCCAGCATTTT
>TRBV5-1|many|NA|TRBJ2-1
CASTRDNEQFF
TGCGCCAGCACCCGAGACAATGAGCAGTTCTTC
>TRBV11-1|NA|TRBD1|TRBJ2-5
CASSRPGQGAQYF
TGTGCCAGCAGCCGACCGGGACAGGGGGCCCAGTACTTC
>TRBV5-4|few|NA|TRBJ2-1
CASRNGRGHNEQFF
TGTGCCAGCAGAAACGGGAGGGGGCACAATGAGCAGTTCTTC
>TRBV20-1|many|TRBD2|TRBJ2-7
CSARAGTSGSDEQYF
TGCAGTGCTAGAGCTGGGACTAGCGGGAGTGACGAGCAGTACTTC
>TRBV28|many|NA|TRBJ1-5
CASMIQNQPQHF
TGTGCCAGCATGATTCAGAATCAGCCCCAGCATTTT
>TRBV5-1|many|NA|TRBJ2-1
CASSLARLAGQSNEQFF
TGCGCCAGCAGCTTGGCCCGCTTAGCTGGACAAAGCAATGAGCAGTTCTTC
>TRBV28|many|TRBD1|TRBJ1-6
CATRRQGHYNSPLHF
TGTGCCACCAGAAGACAGGGGCACTATAATTCACCCCTCCACTTT
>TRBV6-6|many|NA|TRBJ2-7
CASSYSIGSPYEQYF
TGTGCCAGCAGTTACTCGATCGGGTCCCCGTACGAGCAGTACTTC
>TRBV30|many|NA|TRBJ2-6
CAWSVGSGANVLTF
TGTGCCTGGAGTGTCGGATCTGGGGCCAACGTCCTGACTTTC
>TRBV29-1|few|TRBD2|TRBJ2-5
CSVVSGGQETQYF
TGCAGCGTTGTAAGCGGGGGTCAAGAGACCCAGTACTTC
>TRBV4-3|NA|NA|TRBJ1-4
CASSQGFWDEKLFF
TGCGCCAGCAGCCAGGGGTTTTGGGATGAAAAACTGTTTTTT
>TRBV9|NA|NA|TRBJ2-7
CASSTLGGRGIAEQYF
TGTGCCAGCAGCACCTTGGGTGGCAGGGGCATTGCTGAGCAGTACTTC
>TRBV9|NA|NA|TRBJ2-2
CASSFKREGANTGELFF
TGTGCCAGCAGCTTCAAGAGGGAGGGGGCTAACACCGGGGAGCTGTTTTTT
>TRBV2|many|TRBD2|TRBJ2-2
CASSEARPGLAAGELFF
TGTGCCAGCAGTGAAGCTAGGCCGGGACTAGCCGCCGGGGAGCTGTTTTTT
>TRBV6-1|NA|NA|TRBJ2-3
CASSRGAARGDTQYF
TGTGCCAGCAGTAGGGGGGCCGCGCGGGGGGATACGCAGTATTTT
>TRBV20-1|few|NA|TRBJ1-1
CSASVWNEAFF
TGCAGTGCTAGTGTGTGGAATGAAGCTTTCTTT
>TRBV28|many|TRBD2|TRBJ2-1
CASSPSGRAPAGSHEQFF
TGTGCCAGCAGTCCGAGCGGGAGGGCCCCGGCCGGAAGTCATGAGCAGTTCTTC
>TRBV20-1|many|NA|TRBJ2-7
CSAKRGADGYEQYF
TGCAGTGCTAAGAGAGGTGCAGACGGCTACGAGCAGTACTTC
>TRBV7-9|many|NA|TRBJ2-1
CASSLGRDSGNEQFF
TGTGCCAGCAGCTTAGGGAGGGATTCGGGCAATGAGCAGTTCTTC
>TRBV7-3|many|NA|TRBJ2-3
CASSPIGSSTDTQYF
TGTGCCAGCAGCCCTATTGGTTCGAGCACAGATACGCAGTATTTT
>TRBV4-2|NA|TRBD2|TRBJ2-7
CASRQKREGPYEQYF
TGTGCCAGCAGGCAAAAGCGGGAGGGCCCCTACGAGCAGTACTTC
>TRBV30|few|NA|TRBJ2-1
CAGRSRISYNEQFF
TGTGCCGGGAGGTCCCGAATCTCCTACAATGAGCAGTTCTTC
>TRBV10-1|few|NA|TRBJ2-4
CASSEGGTKNIQYF
TGCGCCAGCAGTGAAGGGGGAACGAAAAACATTCAGTACTTC
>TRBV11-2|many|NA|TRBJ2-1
CASSPPRLEVYEQFF
TGTGCCAGCAGTCCACCCCGACTAGAGGTTTATGAGCAGTTCTTC
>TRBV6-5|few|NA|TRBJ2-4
CASSYSSMRAGGAKNIQYF
TGTGCCAGCAGTTACTCGAGTATGAGGGCAGGGGGGGCCAAAAACATTCAGTACTTC
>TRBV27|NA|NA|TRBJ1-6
CASSTVVGPSYNSPLHF
TGTGCCAGCAGTACAGTGGTCGGGCCCTCCTATAATTCACCCCTCCACTTT
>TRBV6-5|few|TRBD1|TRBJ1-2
CASSYGTEGYGYTF
TGTGCCAGCAGCTACGGGACAGAAGGCTATGGCTACACCTTC
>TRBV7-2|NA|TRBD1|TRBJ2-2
CASSLFPGTGGELNTGELFF
TGTGCCAGCAGCTTATTCCCCGGGACAGGGGGCGAACTGAACACCGGGGAGCTGTTTTTT